The rows below give T cell receptor beta chains drawn from one sample of a study of radiotherapy plus CTLA-4 blockade in lung cancer. Produced via immunoSEQ multiplex PCR; TCRdb's table is partial and in-frame only. The table lists tens of thousands of clones, around four fifths of them singletons. The starting material was peripheral blood, obtained from a patient treated with radiotherapy plus ipilimumab. The source of these receptors is a human donor with non-small cell lung cancer whose response to radiotherapy plus ipilimumab could not be evaluated. CDR3s include the opening cysteine and the closing phenylalanine or tryptophan. A D gene is named only where the DNA matches it firmly. Clone size appears in some rows only: once, few, many, or a class for an expanded clone.

size	D	V	J	DNA	CDR3
-	TRBD2	TRBV7-2	TRBJ2-1	TGTGCCAGCAGCTTTCTAGCGGGAGGACACAATGAGCAGTTCTTC	CASSFLAGGHNEQFF
few	-	TRBV6-1	TRBJ2-7	TGTGCCAGCAGTGAAGCAGGCGGGCCCTACTACGAGCAGTACTTC	CASSEAGGPYYEQYF
-	TRBD2	TRBV2	TRBJ2-2	TGTGCCAGCAGTGTAGCGGGAGTGGTGGGCACCGGGGAGCTGTTTTTT	CASSVAGVVGTGELFF
-	TRBD2	TRBV9	TRBJ2-5	TGTGCCAGCAGCACGGGACTAGCGATAGGGGGGAAAGAGACCCAGTACTTC	CASSTGLAIGGKETQYF
-	-	TRBV7-6	TRBJ1-1	TGTGCCAGCCGAGGGGGCACTGAAGCTTTCTTT	CASRGGTEAFF
-	TRBD2	TRBV7-9	TRBJ2-3	TGTGCCAGCAGCTTAAGGGCGGGAGTCGGCACAGATACGCAGTATTTT	CASSLRAGVGTDTQYF
-	-	TRBV28	TRBJ1-3	TGTGCCAGCAGTTTAGACAGCTACTCTGGAAACACCATATATTTT	CASSLDSYSGNTIYF
once	-	TRBV5-1	TRBJ1-2	TGCGCCAGCAGCTTAAGAGCGCAGGGGCCCCATGGCTACACCTTC	CASSLRAQGPHGYTF
-	-	TRBV4-1	TRBJ1-2	TGCGCCAGCAGCCAAGTGCCCCCTTTACGGGAAGGCTACACCTTC	CASSQVPPLREGYTF
-	-	TRBV6-5	TRBJ2-7	TGTGCCAGCAGGCTAATGGTCGGCGGAACCTACGAGCAGTACTTC	CASRLMVGGTYEQYF
-	TRBD2	TRBV11-3	TRBJ2-1	TGTGCCAGCAGCCCCCGTGATAGCGGGGTACCTAATGAGCAGTTCTTC	CASSPRDSGVPNEQFF
-	-	TRBV28	TRBJ1-2	TGTGCCAGCAGTTTGGGGGGAACTAACTATGGCTACACCTTC	CASSLGGTNYGYTF